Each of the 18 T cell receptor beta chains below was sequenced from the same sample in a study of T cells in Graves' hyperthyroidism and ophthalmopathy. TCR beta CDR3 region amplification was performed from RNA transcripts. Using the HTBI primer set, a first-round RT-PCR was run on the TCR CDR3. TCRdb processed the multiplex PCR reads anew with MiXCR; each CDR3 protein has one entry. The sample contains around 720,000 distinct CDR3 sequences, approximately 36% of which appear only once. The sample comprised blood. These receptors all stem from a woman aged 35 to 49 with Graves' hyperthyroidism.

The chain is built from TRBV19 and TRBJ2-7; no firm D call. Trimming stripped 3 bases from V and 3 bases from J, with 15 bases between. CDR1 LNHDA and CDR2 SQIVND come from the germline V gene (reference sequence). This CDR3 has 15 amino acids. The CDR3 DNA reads TGTGCCAGTAGTATGGCGACCGGGTCAATCTACGAGCAGTACTTC. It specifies CASSMATGSIYEQYF.

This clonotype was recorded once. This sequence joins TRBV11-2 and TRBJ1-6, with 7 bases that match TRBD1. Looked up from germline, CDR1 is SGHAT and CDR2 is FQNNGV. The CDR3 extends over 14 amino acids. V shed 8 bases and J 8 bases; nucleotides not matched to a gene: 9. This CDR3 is CASSPRGQDSPLHF. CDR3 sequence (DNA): TGTGCCAGCTCACCAAGGGGGCAGGATTCACCCCTCCACTTT.

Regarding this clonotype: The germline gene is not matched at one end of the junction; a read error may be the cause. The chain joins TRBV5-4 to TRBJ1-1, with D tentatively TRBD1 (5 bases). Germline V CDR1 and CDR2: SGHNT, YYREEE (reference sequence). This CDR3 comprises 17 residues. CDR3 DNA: TGCGCCAGCAGCCAAGATCGGGCAGGGACCCTGAACACTGAAGCTTTCTTT. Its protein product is CASSQDRAGTLNTEAFF. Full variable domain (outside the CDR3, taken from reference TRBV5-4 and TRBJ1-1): ETGVTQSPTHLIKTRGQQVTLRCSSQSGHNTVSWYQQALGQGPQFIFQYYREEENGRGNFPPRFSGLQFPNYSSELNVNALELDDSALYLCASSQDRAGTLNTEAFFGQGTRLTVV.

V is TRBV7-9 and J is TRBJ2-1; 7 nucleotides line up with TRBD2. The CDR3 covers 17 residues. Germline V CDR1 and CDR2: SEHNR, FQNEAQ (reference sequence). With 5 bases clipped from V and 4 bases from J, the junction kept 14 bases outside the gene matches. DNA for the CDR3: TGTGCCAGCAGCCCTAGCGGTAACCCCCGAAGGTACAATGAGCAGTTCTTC. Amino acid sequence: CASSPSGNPRRYNEQFF. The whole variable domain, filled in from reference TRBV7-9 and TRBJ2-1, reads DTGVSQNPRHKITKRGQNVTFRCDPISEHNRLYWYRQTLGQGPEFLTYFQNEAQLEKSRLLSDRFSAERPKGSFSTLEIQRTEQGDSAMYLCASSPSGNPRRYNEQFFGPGTRLTVL.

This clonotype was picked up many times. For the CDR3, the DNA is TGTGCCAGCAGCTTGAGTCCTGCCGAGCAGTACTTC. Translating it yields CASSLSPAEQYF. This chain uses TRBV5-6 with TRBJ2-7; D is uncertain. The germline V gene encodes CDR1 SGHDT and CDR2 YYEEEE. The V and J ends lost 1 base and 6 bases respectively, with 8 bases between them. This CDR3 has 12 amino acids.

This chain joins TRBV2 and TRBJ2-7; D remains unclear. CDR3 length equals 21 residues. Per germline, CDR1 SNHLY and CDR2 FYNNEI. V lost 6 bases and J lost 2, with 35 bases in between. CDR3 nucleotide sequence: TGTGCCAGCAGCTTCCAGCCCCGGCTTAGAGTTCTTGACCTCAATGCCTACGAGCAGTACTTC. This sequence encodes CASSFQPRLRVLDLNAYEQYF.

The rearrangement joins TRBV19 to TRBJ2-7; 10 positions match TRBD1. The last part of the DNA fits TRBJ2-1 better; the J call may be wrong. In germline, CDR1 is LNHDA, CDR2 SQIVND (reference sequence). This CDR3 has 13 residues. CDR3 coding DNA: TGTGCCAGTAGTTGGACAGGGGGCAATGAGCAGTTCTTC. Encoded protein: CASSWTGGNEQFF.

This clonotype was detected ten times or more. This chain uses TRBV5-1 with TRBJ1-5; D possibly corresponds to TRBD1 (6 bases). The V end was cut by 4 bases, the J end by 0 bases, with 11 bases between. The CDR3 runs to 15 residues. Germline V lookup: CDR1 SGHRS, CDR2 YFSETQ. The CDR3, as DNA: TGCGCCAGCAGCGAAGGACAGCCTAGCAATCAGCCCCAGCATTTT. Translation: CASSEGQPSNQPQHF.

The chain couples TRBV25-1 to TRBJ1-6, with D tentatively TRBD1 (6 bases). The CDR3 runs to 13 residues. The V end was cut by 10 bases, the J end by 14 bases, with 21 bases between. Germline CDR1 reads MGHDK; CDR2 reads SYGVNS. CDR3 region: CATLEQGISTLHF. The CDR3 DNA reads TGTGCCACCCTAGAACAGGGAATTTCCACCCTCCACTTT.

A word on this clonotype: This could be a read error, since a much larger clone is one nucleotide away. CDR3 in DNA: TGTGCCGGCAGCGCCGGACGGAGTAACACCATATATTTT. Encoded protein: CAGSAGRSNTIYF. The gene calls are TRBV7-2 and TRBJ1-3; no reliable D call. This CDR3 has 13 amino acids. CDR1 is SGHTA, CDR2 FQGNSA, per germline. The whole variable domain, filled in from reference TRBV7-2 and TRBJ1-3, reads GAGVSQSPSNKVTEKGKDVELRCDPISGHTALYWYRQSLGQGLEFLIYFQGNSAPDKSGLPSDRFSAERTGGSVSTLTIQRTQQEDSAVYLCAGSAGRSNTIYFGEGSWLTVV.

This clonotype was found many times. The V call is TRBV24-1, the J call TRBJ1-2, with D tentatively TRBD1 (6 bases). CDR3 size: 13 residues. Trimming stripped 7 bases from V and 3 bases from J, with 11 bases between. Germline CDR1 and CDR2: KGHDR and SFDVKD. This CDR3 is CATRPDSDYGYTF. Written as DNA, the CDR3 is TGTGCCACCAGGCCGGACAGCGACTATGGCTACACCTTC.

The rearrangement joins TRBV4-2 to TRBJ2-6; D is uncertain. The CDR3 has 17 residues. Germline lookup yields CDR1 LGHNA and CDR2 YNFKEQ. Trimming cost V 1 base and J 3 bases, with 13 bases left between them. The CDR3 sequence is CASSQGLGLDGANVLTF. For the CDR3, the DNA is TGTGCCAGCAGCCAAGGCCTAGGCCTTGATGGGGCCAACGTCCTGACTTTC.

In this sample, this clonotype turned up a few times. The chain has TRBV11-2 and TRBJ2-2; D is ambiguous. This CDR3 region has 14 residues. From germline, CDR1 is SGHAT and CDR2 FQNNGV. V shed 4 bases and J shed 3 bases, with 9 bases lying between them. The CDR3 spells CASSSTVDTGELFF. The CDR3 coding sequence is TGTGCCAGCAGCTCCACTGTCGACACCGGGGAGCTGTTTTTT.

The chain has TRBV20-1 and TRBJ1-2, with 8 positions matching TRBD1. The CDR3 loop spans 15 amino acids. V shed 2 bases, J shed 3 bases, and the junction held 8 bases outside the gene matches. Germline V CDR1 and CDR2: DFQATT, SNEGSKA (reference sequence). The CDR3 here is CSARPTGVVDYGYTF. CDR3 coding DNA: TGCAGTGCTAGACCGACAGGGGTTGTTGACTATGGCTACACCTTC.

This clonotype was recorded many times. For the CDR3, the DNA is TGTGCCAGCAGCTACGGGTCTGGGGCCAACGTCCTGACTTTC. Translated: CASSYGSGANVLTF. This sequence joins TRBV7-9 and TRBJ2-6; D is undetermined. Per the germline V gene, CDR1 is SEHNR and CDR2 is FQNEAQ (reference sequence). The V end was cut by 4 bases, the J end by 1 base, with 5 bases between. The CDR3 totals 14 residues. Supplemented by reference TRBV7-9 and TRBJ2-6, the full variable domain reads DTGVSQNPRHKITKRGQNVTFRCDPISEHNRLYWYRQTLGQGPEFLTYFQNEAQLEKSRLLSDRFSAERPKGSFSTLEIQRTEQGDSAMYLCASSYGSGANVLTFGAGSRLTVL.

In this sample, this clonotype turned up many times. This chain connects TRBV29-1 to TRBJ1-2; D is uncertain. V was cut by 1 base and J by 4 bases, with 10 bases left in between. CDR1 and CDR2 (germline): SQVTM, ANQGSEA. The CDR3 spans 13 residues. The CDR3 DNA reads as TGCAGCGTTGAAGTCACGGGCGGCTATGGCTACACCTTC. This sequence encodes CSVEVTGGYGYTF.

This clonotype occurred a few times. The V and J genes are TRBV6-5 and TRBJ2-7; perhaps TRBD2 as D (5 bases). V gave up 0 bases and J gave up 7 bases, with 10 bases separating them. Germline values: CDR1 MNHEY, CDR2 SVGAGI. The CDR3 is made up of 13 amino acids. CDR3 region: CASSYSLWREQYF. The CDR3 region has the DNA TGTGCCAGCAGTTACTCCCTGTGGAGGGAGCAGTACTTC.

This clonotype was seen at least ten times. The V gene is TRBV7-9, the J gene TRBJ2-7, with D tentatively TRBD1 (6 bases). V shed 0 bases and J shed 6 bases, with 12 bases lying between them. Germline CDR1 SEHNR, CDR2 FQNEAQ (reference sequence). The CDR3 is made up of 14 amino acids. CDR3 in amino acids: CASSLAARDTEQYF. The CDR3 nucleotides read TGTGCCAGCAGCTTAGCGGCCCGGGACACCGAGCAGTACTTC.